This T cell receptor (beta chain) was sequenced for a study of cytomegalovirus exposure and HLA in healthy donors. Overall study results and limits: In a later analysis, several top co-occurrence clusters appeared linked to parvovirus B19, influenza, CMV and Epstein-Barr virus. In a later analysis, a missense DCLRE1C variant was linked to TCR beta V- and J-gene trimming.

The length of the CDR3 is 13 residues. Per germline, CDR1 MNHEY and CDR2 SMNVEV (reference sequence). V lost 5 bases and J lost 4; bases outside the gene matches: 5. To note about this clone: Its specificity is unknown. At the DNA level, this CDR3 is encoded by other sequences in the same sample as well.

This PCR relied on a set of 60 Vbeta primers and 13 Jbeta primers. Sequencing used immunoSEQ multiplex PCR; TCRdb keeps in-frame clones, though not all of them. Among 150,000 or so clones listed, approximately 80% were seen once. Sequencing used PBMCs. The J gene is TRBJ2-7, the V gene TRBV27; 7 bases align to TRBD1. The TCR comes from a man aged 50 to 60 in good health and CMV-seronegative. This CDR3 reads CASSLRQGYEQYF. As DNA, the CDR3 is TGTGCCAGCAGTCTCCGACAGGGATACGAGCAGTACTTC.